Shown below are 20 T cell receptor beta chains from a single sample sequenced in a study of spatial heterogeneity in lung cancer. Time point defined: blood at routine non-recurrence follow-up after resection. Whole RNA obtained from tumor, nontumor lung or frozen PBMC underwent sequencing without sorting. TCRdb re-derived calls from the 5' RACE reads in MiXCR, one entry per CDR3 protein. Seen here are 45,000 to 65,000 distinct CDR3 sequences, around 7.7% observed once, and the top ten hold approximately 40%. Material: PBMCs, obtained at follow-up. The receptors here all came from a female donor with early-stage non-small cell lung cancer.

This clonotype has at least ten counts. The rearrangement links TRBV2 to TRBJ2-2; D might be TRBD2 (5 bases). The CDR3 consists of 13 residues. CDR1 is SNHLY and CDR2 is FYNNEI in the germline V gene. Trimming pared 6 bases from V and 6 bases from J, leaving 11 bases between. CDR3 amino acids: CASSFAGAGELFF. DNA of the CDR3: TGTGCCAGCAGCTTTGCCGGGGCCGGGGAGCTGTTTTTT.

This clonotype was found a few times. The V call is TRBV12-3 or TRBV12-4, the J call TRBJ1-5; no firm D call. Deletions cut 2 bases from V and 5 bases from J, with 4 bases between. The CDR3 spans 12 residues. The CDR3 protein is CASSLTYQPQHF. The CDR3 nucleotides read TGTGCCAGCAGTTTAACGTATCAGCCCCAGCATTTT.

This clonotype was picked up many times. The V and J genes are TRBV12-3 or TRBV12-4 and TRBJ2-1; no firm D call. Trimming took 6 bases from V and 6 from J, leaving 15 bases between them. The CDR3 loop spans 14 amino acids. The CDR3 DNA is TGTGCCAGCAGCCAAGCGACCCAAAGCAATGAGCAGTTCTTC. This sequence encodes CASSQATQSNEQFF.

This clonotype has ten or more counts. The chain has TRBV27 and TRBJ1-4, with D unclear. V gave up 6 bases and J gave up 7 bases, with 21 bases separating them. There are 16 residues in the CDR3. From germline, CDR1 is MNHEY and CDR2 SMNVEV (reference sequence). CDR3 region: CASRATGPSLVEKLFF. Written as DNA, the CDR3 is TGTGCCAGCAGGGCGACCGGGCCTTCCCTCGTTGAAAAACTGTTTTTT.

Worth noting for this clonotype: A clone one base away is much larger, so this may be a read error. The chain recombines TRBV25-1 with TRBJ2-5, with D unclear. Germline assignment: CDR1 MGHDK and CDR2 SYGVNS. This CDR3 comprises 11 residues. The CDR3 loop reads CTSQLGETQYF. Written as DNA, the CDR3 is TGTACCAGCCAACTTGGGGAGACCCAGTACTTC.

This clonotype was observed at least ten times. The chain has TRBV2 and TRBJ2-7; D may be TRBD2 (5 bases). Trimming pared 7 bases from V and 5 bases from J, leaving 18 bases between. The CDR3 is 14 amino acids. Germline V gene lookup returns CDR1 SNHLY and CDR2 FYNNEI. The CDR3 DNA reads as TGTGCCAGCAATTACCGCCTAAGTAGCGACGAGCAGTACTTC. Translation: CASNYRLSSDEQYF.

This clonotype appeared many times. This CDR3 is CASSTLLSSGANVLTF. CDR3 DNA sequence: TGTGCCAGTAGTACTTTATTGAGCTCTGGGGCCAACGTCCTGACTTTC. This rearrangement joins TRBV19 to TRBJ2-6, with D uncertain. Trimming left V 4 bases short and J 0 bases short, with 10 bases between. The CDR3 contains 16 residues. The germline V gene encodes CDR1 LNHDA and CDR2 SQIVND (reference sequence).

The chain employs TRBV5-1 and TRBJ2-1, with TRBD2 identical over 9 bases. Trimming at V came to 4 bases and at J to 0 bases, leaving 2 bases not matched to a gene. There are 15 residues in the CDR3. Per germline, CDR1 SGHRS and CDR2 YFSETQ. Written as DNA, the CDR3 is TGCGCCAGCAGCGCGGGGGGGAGCTCCTACAATGAGCAGTTCTTC. Amino acids: CASSAGGSSYNEQFF.

This chain joins TRBV6-5 and TRBJ1-4; 7 bases line up with TRBD1. This CDR3 region has 17 residues. Trimming removed 0 bases from V and 9 bases from J; junction bases left unmatched: 13. Germline loops: CDR1 MNHEY, CDR2 SVGAGI. The CDR3 sequence is CASSYSYGEGRGQKLFF. The DNA of the CDR3 is TGTGCCAGCAGTTACTCGTACGGTGAAGGGAGGGGGCAAAAACTGTTTTTT.

This clonotype appeared many times. The rearrangement links TRBV12-3 or TRBV12-4 to TRBJ2-1; TRBD2 agrees at 16 bases. V shed 6 bases and J 2 bases; nucleotides not matched to a gene: 1. The CDR3 runs to 16 residues. Here the CDR3 reads CASRGLAGGPYNEQFF. CDR3 in DNA: TGTGCCAGCAGGGGACTAGCGGGGGGGCCCTACAATGAGCAGTTCTTC.

This clonotype was counted a single time. The rearrangement links TRBV19 to TRBJ1-5; the D gene is possibly TRBD1 (5 bases). From germline, CDR1 is LNHDA and CDR2 SQIVND (reference sequence). V lost 6 bases and J lost 8, with 17 bases in between. The CDR3 loop spans 14 amino acids. The CDR3 loop is CASSVLPTEKPQHF. CDR3 DNA: TGTGCCAGTAGCGTCCTACCGACAGAAAAGCCCCAGCATTTT. The full variable domain, with the rest looked up from reference TRBV19 and TRBJ1-5, is DGGITQSPKYLFRKEGQNVTLSCEQNLNHDAMYWYRQDPGQGLRLIYYSQIVNDFQKGDIAEGYSVSREKKESFPLTVTSAQKNPTAFYLCASSVLPTEKPQHFGDGTRLSIL.

This clonotype occurred many times. The chain recombines TRBV6-6 with TRBJ2-1, with TRBD2 identical over 7 bases. Germline CDR1 is MNHNY and CDR2 is SVGAGI (reference sequence). V was clipped by 6 bases and J by 7 bases; unmatched bases: 3. This CDR3 has 12 residues. As DNA, the CDR3 is TGTGCCAGCAGGGCCGGGGGGAATGAGCAGTTCTTC. Amino acids: CASRAGGNEQFF.

This clonotype was seen once. With a much larger clone just one base away, this may be a read error. The conserved phenylalanine or tryptophan is not found at the CDR3 terminus, so this likely reflects a read error. This chain links TRBV18 with TRBJ1-4, with 7 nucleotides matching TRBD1. The CDR3 extends over 17 amino acids. The germline gives CDR1 KGHSH, CDR2 LQKENI. Unmatched junction bases numbered 11, after V lost 5 bases and J lost 2 bases. The DNA of the CDR3 is TGTGCCAGCTCAGCCGCGTCCCCGGGACAGACTAATGAAAAACTGTTTCTT. It yields the protein CASSAASPGQTNEKLFL.

This clonotype occurred a few times. The rearrangement joins TRBV5-1 to TRBJ2-7, with no clear D. Between the trimmed V and J ends, which lost 0 bases and 1 base, there was a span of 11 bases. Germline CDR1 is SGHRS and CDR2 is YFSETQ. CDR3 length: 15 amino acids. The CDR3 bases are TGCGCCAGCAGCTTGGATTGGGCCGCTTCCTACGAGCAGTACTTC. It encodes CASSLDWAASYEQYF.

This clonotype was observed many times. This chain uses TRBV20-1 with TRBJ1-5; D call uncertain. Germline loops: CDR1 DFQATT, CDR2 SNEGSKA (reference sequence). The CDR3 is 12 residues long. Trimming stripped 1 base from V and 4 bases from J, with 5 bases between. The CDR3 bases are TGCAGTGCTAGAGGGGGTAATCAGCCCCAGCATTTT. Amino acids: CSARGGNQPQHF.

This clonotype was seen ten or more times. This sequence joins TRBV6-2 or TRBV6-3 and TRBJ1-2; TRBD1 might be the D (5 bases). This CDR3 comprises 13 residues. V lost 4 bases and J lost 4, with 10 bases in between. In germline, CDR1 is MNHEY, CDR2 SVGEGT. CDR3 sequence (DNA): TGTGCCAGCAGTTTACAGGAGTCCTATGGCTACACCTTC. This gives the protein CASSLQESYGYTF.

The V and J genes are TRBV12-3 or TRBV12-4 and TRBJ1-1; D call uncertain. The V and J ends lost 8 bases and 1 base respectively, with 14 bases between them. The CDR3 sequence is 14 residues long. DNA for the CDR3: TGTGCCAGCGTCGCTAGTCTTGAGAACACTGAAGCTTTCTTT. Amino acid sequence: CASVASLENTEAFF.

This clonotype appeared many times. The chain joins TRBV3-1 to TRBJ2-2, with D tentatively TRBD1 (5 bases). V dropped 3 bases and J dropped 6 bases, with 14 bases sitting between them. Germline V CDR1 and CDR2: LGHDT, YNNKEL (reference sequence). This CDR3 comprises 15 residues. CDR3 DNA: TGTGCCAGCAGCCACCGGACACCAGTAGCCGGGGAGCTGTTTTTT. It translates to CASSHRTPVAGELFF.

Ten or more counts support this clonotype. The rearrangement links TRBV7-9 to TRBJ2-4; a possible D gene is TRBD2 (6 bases). V lost 2 bases, J lost 1 base, and 9 bases lay in between. This CDR3 is 15 amino acids long. Per germline, CDR1 SEHNR and CDR2 FQNEAQ (reference sequence). CDR3 region: CASSLTREAKNIQYF. CDR3 in DNA: TGTGCCAGCAGCTTAACCCGGGAGGCCAAAAACATTCAGTACTTC.

This sequence joins TRBV20-1 and TRBJ2-7; 14 nucleotides align to TRBD2. The CDR3 is made up of 14 amino acids. Losses at the gene ends were 5 bases for V and 3 bases for J; bases not matched to a gene: 3. Germline loops: CDR1 DFQATT, CDR2 SNEGSKA (reference sequence). Here the CDR3 reads CSAAGLAGGYEQYF. The DNA of the CDR3 is TGCAGTGCTGCAGGACTAGCGGGGGGCTACGAGCAGTACTTC.